Sequencing of this TCR beta chain was carried out in a study of blood T cell repertoires in COVID-19. Study-level background: PBMCs, B-cell-depleted T cells, or T cells provided the cDNA or gDNA that made up the material.

The CDR3 is 15 amino acids. Per the germline V gene, CDR1 is MNHEY and CDR2 is SVGAGI. V lost 5 bases, J lost 5 bases, and 9 bases stayed unmatched. Authors' data handling: The assay estimated nucleated cells by amplifying reference gene primers. Generated by immunoSEQ multiplex PCR, the TCRdb table keeps only in-frame clones and is missing some. Clone size and V and J calls were adopted from that table, with D and trimming inferred from the DNA. The sample holds about 210,000 clones, roughly 86% seen once. J is TRBJ2-5 and V is TRBV6-5; 9 bases align to TRBD2. This sequence was found in a woman aged 45-60 years with active or convalescent COVID-19. Sequenced material: peripheral blood. The CDR3 region has the DNA TGTGCCAGCAGTATCACTGGGACTAGCCATGAGACCCAGTACTTC. This translates into CASSITGTSHETQYF.